The 8 T cell receptor beta chains below were found in one sample sequenced in a study of blood T cell repertoires in COVID-19. Using immunoSEQ multiplex PCR, the repertoire was profiled, and TCRdb retains in-frame clones only, with some absent. The table includes roughly 400,000 clones, about 89% detected once. Sample: peripheral blood. The receptors were sampled from a woman aged 60-70 years with COVID-19, enrolled during active disease.

This chain links TRBV2 with TRBJ2-7; possible D gene TRBD1, 6 bases. The ends were cut back, 8 bases at V and 0 bases at J, with 8 bases in the middle. The V gene's germline CDR1 is SNHLY and CDR2 FYNNEI. The CDR3 extends over 12 amino acids. CDR3 region: CASGQLSYEQYF. CDR3 bases: TGTGCCAGCGGACAGCTCTCCTACGAGCAGTACTTC. Filled out from reference TRBV2 and TRBJ2-7, the complete variable domain reads EPEVTQTPSHQVTQMGQEVILRCVPISNHLYFYWYRQILGQKVEFLVSFYNNEISEKSEIFDDQFSVERPDGSNFTLKIRSTKLEDSAMYFCASGQLSYEQYFGPGTRLTVT.

The gene calls are TRBV3-1 (or the pseudogene TRBV3-2) and TRBJ2-3; 14 nucleotides match TRBD2. CDR3 length equals 17 residues. With 1 base clipped from V and 5 bases from J, the junction kept 5 bases outside the gene matches. Germline V CDR1 and CDR2: LGHDT, YNNKEL (reference sequence). CDR3 loop: CASSQGLAGGLIDTQYF. Written as DNA, the CDR3 is TGTGCCAGCAGCCAAGGACTAGCGGGGGGGCTGATAGATACGCAGTATTTT.

This chain connects TRBV2 to TRBJ2-1; D might be TRBD2 (7 bases). CDR3 length: 16 amino acids. The germline CDR1 and CDR2 sequences are SNHLY and FYNNEI. V lost 6 bases and J 0 bases, leaving 15 bases between the germline ends. CDR3 amino acids: CASSSPGGPSYNEQFF. The CDR3 DNA reads as TGTGCCAGCAGCTCTCCGGGGGGCCCCTCCTACAATGAGCAGTTCTTC.

This clone was detected only a few times. The rearrangement uses TRBV11-2 and TRBJ1-2; possibly TRBD1 for D (5 bases). This CDR3 region has 15 residues. CDR1 and CDR2 (germline): SGHAT, FQNNGV. V shed 1 base and J shed 8 bases, with 17 bases lying between them. The CDR3 nucleotides are TGTGCCAGCAGCTTAGGGGTCTCTGGGGACTCGGGCTACACCTTC. Its protein product is CASSLGVSGDSGYTF.

The genes are TRBV29-1 and TRBJ2-3; 12 positions agree with TRBD2. Per the germline V gene, CDR1 is SQVTM and CDR2 is ANQGSEA. The length of the CDR3 is 15 residues. Germline trimming cut 6 bases from V and 8 bases from J; bases unmatched to any gene: 12. The CDR3 region is CSVLPRLAGEGTQYF. CDR3 sequence (DNA): TGCAGCGTCCTACCCCGACTAGCGGGGGAAGGTACGCAGTATTTT.

The gene calls are TRBV5-4 and TRBJ2-3; 9 bases match TRBD1. The germline V gene has CDR1 SGHNT and CDR2 YYREEE (reference sequence). This CDR3 is built from 15 residues. Trimming removed 4 bases from V and 3 bases from J; junction bases left unmatched: 6. The CDR3 DNA reads as TGTGCCAGCAGCCCCGGACAGGGGAGGACAGATACGCAGTATTTT. The encoded protein is CASSPGQGRTDTQYF. Full variable domain (outside the CDR3, taken from reference TRBV5-4 and TRBJ2-3): ETGVTQSPTHLIKTRGQQVTLRCSSQSGHNTVSWYQQALGQGPQFIFQYYREEENGRGNFPPRFSGLQFPNYSSELNVNALELDDSALYLCASSPGQGRTDTQYFGPGTRLTVL.

The chain joins TRBV19 to TRBJ2-7; D may be TRBD1 (6 bases). Trimming pared 3 bases from V and 4 bases from J, leaving 7 bases between. Looked up from germline, CDR1 is LNHDA and CDR2 is SQIVND (reference sequence). The CDR3 runs to 12 residues. In nucleotides, the CDR3 is TGTGCCAGTAGTATGGACAGATACGAGCAGTACTTC. Residues: CASSMDRYEQYF. Full variable domain (outside the CDR3, taken from reference TRBV19 and TRBJ2-7): DGGITQSPKYLFRKEGQNVTLSCEQNLNHDAMYWYRQDPGQGLRLIYYSQIVNDFQKGDIAEGYSVSREKKESFPLTVTSAQKNPTAFYLCASSMDRYEQYFGPGTRLTVT.

The gene calls are TRBV19 and TRBJ1-2; perhaps TRBD1 as D (5 bases). This CDR3 has 15 residues. Trimming left V 3 bases short and J 8 bases short, with 19 bases between. Germline V gene sequence: CDR1 LNHDA, CDR2 SQIVND (reference sequence). The CDR3 nucleotides are TGTGCCAGTAGTATTCGTCTCAGGGAAGCTTGGGGCTACACCTTC. Protein sequence: CASSIRLREAWGYTF.